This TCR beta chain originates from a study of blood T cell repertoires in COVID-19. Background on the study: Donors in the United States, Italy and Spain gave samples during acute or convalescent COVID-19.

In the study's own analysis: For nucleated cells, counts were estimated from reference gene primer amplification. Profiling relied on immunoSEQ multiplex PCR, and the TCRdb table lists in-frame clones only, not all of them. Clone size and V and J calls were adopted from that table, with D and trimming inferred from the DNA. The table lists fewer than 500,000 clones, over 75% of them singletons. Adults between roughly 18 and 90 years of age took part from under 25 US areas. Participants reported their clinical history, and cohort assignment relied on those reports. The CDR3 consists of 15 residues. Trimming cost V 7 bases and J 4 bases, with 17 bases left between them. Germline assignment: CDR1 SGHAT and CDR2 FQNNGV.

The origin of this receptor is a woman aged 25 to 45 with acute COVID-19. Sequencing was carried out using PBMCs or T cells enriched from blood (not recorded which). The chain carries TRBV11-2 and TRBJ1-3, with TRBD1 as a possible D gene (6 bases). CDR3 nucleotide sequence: TGTGCCAGCATCCCCATAACAGGGTCGGGAAACACCATATATTTT. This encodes CASIPITGSGNTIYF.